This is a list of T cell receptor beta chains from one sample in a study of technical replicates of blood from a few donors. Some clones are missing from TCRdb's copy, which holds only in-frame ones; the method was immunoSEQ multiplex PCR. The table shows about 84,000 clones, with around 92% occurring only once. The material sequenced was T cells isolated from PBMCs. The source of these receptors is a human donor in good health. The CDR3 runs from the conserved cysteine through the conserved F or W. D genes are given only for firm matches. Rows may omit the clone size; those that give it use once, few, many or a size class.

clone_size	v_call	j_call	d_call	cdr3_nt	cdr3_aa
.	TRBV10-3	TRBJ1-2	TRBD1	TGTGCCATCAGTGAGTACCAGGGGGCCAACTATGGCTACACCTTC	CAISEYQGANYGYTF
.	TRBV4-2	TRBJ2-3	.	TGTGCCAGCAGCCAAGTTCGGCTAGCGGCGAGTCTAGGGGGGACAGATACGCAGTATTTT	CASSQVRLAASLGGTDTQYF
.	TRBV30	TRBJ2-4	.	TGTGCCTGGAGTGTAGGTAACGAGGACATTCAGTACTTC	CAWSVGNEDIQYF
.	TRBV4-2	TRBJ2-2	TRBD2	TGTGCCAGCAGCCAAGTATATTCGCTAGCGGGAGGGTGGACCGGGGAGCTGTTTTTT	CASSQVYSLAGGWTGELFF
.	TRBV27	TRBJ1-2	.	TGTGCCAGCAGTTTGCCCAGGGGCGACTATGGCTACACCTTC	CASSLPRGDYGYTF
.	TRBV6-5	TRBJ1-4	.	TGTGCCAGCAGTTACTCGAACATGCCTGAAAAACTGTTTTTT	CASSYSNMPEKLFF
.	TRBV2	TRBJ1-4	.	TGTGCCAGCAGTGAAGTACAGGGTAGTGAAAAACTGTTTTTT	CASSEVQGSEKLFF
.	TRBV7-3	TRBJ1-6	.	TGTGCCAGCAGCTCGGACGGGAATAATTCACCCCTCCACTTT	CASSSDGNNSPLHF
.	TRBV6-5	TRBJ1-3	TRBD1	TGTGCCAGCAGAACAGGGGGCGGAAACACCATATATTTT	CASRTGGGNTIYF
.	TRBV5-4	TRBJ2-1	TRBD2	TGTGCCAGCAGCTTGGGCGGGGGAGGGTACGGGTACAATGAGCAGTTCTTC	CASSLGGGGYGYNEQFF
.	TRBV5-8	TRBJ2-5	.	TGTGCCAGCAGCCTCAGCCAGGCGTTAATCAACCAAGAGACCCAGTACTTC	CASSLSQALINQETQYF
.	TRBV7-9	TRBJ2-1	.	TGTGCCAGCAGCTTAGGGCCCTACCGACGGGAGAATGAGCAGTTCTTC	CASSLGPYRRENEQFF
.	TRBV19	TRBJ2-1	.	TGTGCCAGTAGCCGCGTGTCAGCGGCGCGCTACAATGAGCAGTTCTTC	CASSRVSAARYNEQFF
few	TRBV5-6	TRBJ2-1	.	TGTGCCAGCAGCTTGTTGCGGGGCGAGCAGTTCTTC	CASSLLRGEQFF
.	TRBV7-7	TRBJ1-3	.	TGTGCCAGCAGCTTAGATTATGGAAACACCATATATTTT	CASSLDYGNTIYF
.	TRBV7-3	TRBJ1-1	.	TGTGCCAGCAGCCCGGGGGGCAGTTTGGGGAGCACTGAAGCTTTCTTT	CASSPGGSLGSTEAFF
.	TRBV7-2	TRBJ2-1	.	TGTGCCAGCAGCTTAGTGGGCGGGGAATCCTACAATGAGCAGTTCTTC	CASSLVGGESYNEQFF
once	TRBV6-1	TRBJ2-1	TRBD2	TGTGCCAGCAGGCCGGGACTAGATACTTACAATGAGCAGTTCTTC	CASRPGLDTYNEQFF
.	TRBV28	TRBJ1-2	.	TGTGCCAGCAGTTCCACAGGGCTAGCTAACTATGGCTACACCTTC	CASSSTGLANYGYTF
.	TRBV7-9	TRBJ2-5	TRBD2	TGTGCCAGCAGCGACGGACTAGCTCAAGAGACCCAGTACTTC	CASSDGLAQETQYF
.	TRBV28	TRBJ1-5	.	TGTGCCAGCAGTTCCCTAGGGTGGGGAGGCAATCAGCCCCAGCATTTT	CASSSLGWGGNQPQHF
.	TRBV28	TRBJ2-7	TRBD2	TGTGCCAGCAGTCCCGCCACTTCTTGGACTAGCGGCTCCTACGAGCAGTACTTC	CASSPATSWTSGSYEQYF
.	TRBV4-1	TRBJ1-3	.	TGCGCCAGCAGCCAAGGCAGGGCGAACGGAAACACCATATATTTT	CASSQGRANGNTIYF
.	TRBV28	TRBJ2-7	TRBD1	TGTGCCAGCAGCCAGGGGGACTCCTACGAGCAGTACTTC	CASSQGDSYEQYF
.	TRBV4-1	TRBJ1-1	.	TGCGCCAGCAGAGGCAGGGCAGTGGGTTTGAACACTGAAGCTTTCTTT	CASRGRAVGLNTEAFF
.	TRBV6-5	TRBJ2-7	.	TGTGCCAGCAGTTACTCGGTGCGAGTCTACGAGCAGTACTTC	CASSYSVRVYEQYF
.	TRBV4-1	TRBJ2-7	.	TGCGCCAGCAGCCAAGATAGGAGGGTTTCCTACGAGCAGTACTTC	CASSQDRRVSYEQYF
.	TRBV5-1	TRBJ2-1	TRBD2	TGCGCCAGCAGCTTGGGGGAAGGACTAGCGGGAGTTCGGCAGTTCTTC	CASSLGEGLAGVRQFF
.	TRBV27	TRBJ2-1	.	TGTGCCAGCAGTGGTACACAAAAGCAGTTCTTC	CASSGTQKQFF
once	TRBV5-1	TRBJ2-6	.	TGCGCCAGCAGCTCCCAGGGGTACAGTGGGGCCAACGTCCTGACTTTC	CASSSQGYSGANVLTF
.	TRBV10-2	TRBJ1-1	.	TGCGCCAGCAGTGAGCCGAGGGAAGCTTTCTTT	CASSEPREAFF